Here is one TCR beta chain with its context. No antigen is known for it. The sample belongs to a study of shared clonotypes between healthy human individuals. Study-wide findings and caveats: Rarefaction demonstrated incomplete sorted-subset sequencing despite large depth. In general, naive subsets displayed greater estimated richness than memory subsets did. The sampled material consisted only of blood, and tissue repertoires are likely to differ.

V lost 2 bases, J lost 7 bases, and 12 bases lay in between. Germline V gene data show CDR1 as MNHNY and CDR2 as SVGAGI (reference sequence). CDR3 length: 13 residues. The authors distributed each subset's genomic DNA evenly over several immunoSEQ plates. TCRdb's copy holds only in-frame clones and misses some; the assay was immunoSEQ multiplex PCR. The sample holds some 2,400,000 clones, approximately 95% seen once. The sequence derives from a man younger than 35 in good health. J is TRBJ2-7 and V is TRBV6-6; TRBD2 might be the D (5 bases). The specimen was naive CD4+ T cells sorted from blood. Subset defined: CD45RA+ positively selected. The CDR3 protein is CASSYTGSWEQYF. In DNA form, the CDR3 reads TGTGCCAGCAGTTACACGGGGTCCTGGGAGCAGTACTTC.